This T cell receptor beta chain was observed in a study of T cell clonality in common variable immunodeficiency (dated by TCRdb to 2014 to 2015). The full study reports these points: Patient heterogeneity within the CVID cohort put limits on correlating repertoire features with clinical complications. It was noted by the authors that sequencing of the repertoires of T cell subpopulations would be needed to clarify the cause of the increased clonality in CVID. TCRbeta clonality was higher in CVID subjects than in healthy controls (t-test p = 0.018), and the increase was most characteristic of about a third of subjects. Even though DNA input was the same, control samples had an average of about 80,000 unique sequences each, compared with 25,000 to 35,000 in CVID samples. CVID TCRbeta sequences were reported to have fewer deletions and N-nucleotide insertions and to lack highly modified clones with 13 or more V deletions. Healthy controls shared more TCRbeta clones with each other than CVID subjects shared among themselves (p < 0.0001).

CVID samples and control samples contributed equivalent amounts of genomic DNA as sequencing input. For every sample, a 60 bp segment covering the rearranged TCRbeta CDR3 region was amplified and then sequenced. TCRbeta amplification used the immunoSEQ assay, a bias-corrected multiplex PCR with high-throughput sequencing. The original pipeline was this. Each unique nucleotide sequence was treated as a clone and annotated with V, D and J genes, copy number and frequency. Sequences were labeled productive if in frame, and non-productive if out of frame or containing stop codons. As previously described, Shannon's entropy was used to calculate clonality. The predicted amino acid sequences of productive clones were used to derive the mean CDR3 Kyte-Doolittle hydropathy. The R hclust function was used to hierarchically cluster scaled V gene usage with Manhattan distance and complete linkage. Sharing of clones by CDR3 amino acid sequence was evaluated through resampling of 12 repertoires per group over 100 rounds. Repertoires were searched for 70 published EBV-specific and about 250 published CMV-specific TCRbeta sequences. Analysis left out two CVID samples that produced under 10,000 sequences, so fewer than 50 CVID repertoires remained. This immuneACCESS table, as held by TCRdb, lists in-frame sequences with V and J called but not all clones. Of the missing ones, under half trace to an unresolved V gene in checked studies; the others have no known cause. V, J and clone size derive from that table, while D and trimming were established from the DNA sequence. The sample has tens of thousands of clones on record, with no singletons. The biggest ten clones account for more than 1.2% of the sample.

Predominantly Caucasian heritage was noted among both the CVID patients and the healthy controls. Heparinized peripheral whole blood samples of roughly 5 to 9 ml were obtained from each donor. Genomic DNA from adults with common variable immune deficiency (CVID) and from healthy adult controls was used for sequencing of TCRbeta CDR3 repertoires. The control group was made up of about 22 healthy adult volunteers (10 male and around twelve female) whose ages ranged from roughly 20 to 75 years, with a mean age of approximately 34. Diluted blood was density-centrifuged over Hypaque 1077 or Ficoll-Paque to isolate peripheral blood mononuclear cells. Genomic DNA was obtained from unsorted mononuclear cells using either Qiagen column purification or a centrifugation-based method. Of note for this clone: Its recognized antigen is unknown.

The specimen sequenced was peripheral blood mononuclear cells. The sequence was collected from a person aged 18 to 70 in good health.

The CDR3 corresponds to CASSYVFQGTQPQHF. The CDR3 bases that were read are TGTGCCAGCAGTTATGTCTTCCAGGGAACTCAGCCC. The chain joins TRBV6-2 or TRBV6-3 to TRBJ1-5; TRBD1 is possibly the D segment (5 matching bases). Read sequence stops 3 residues before the CDR3 end, and the germline J gene provides the missing end. According to the germline V gene, CDR1 reads MNHEY and CDR2 reads SVGEGT. Trimming takes 3 bases from V and 6 bases from J, and the germline ends sit 15 bases apart. Spanning cysteine to phenylalanine, the CDR3 consists of 15 amino acids. Only the CDR3 bases that were read are kept: 36 of them, in frame from base 1.